At least ten counts were recorded for the clone carrying this T cell receptor (beta chain). Antigen: not known. This entry comes from a study of T-cell reconstitution after alpha-beta-depleted transplantation in children. Germline values: CDR1 DFQATT, CDR2 SNEGSKA (reference sequence). The CDR3 spans 10 residues. Deletions cut 6 bases from V and 6 bases from J, with 6 bases between. The library targeted TCRbeta and was prepared with unique molecular identifiers. One entry per CDR3 protein results from TCRdb running MiXCR on the PCR reads. Of 600,000 to 800,000 distinct CDR3 sequences in the sample, 13% were seen once. The study, taken as a whole, reports: Roughly two months post-transplant, alpha-beta T cells reportedly originated from several hundred graft clones that had expanded. One year after transplant, T-cell counts and diversity came mostly from newly produced T cells. Diversity of TCRbeta at day 60 was high in some patients, arising from surviving recipient T cells and thymic progenitors.

This sequence joins TRBV20-1 and TRBJ2-1; D not resolved. The sample here was PBMCs, taken before TCRalphabeta/CD19-depleted stem cell transplant. The TCR sequence derives from a girl aged 2 to 10 with congenital amegakaryocytic thrombocytopenia, due to receive a stem cell transplant. The CDR3 DNA is TGCAGTGCAGTCAGCAATGAGCAGTTCTTC. Amino acids: CSAVSNEQFF.